This section outlines one TCR beta chain sequence together with its context. This entry is derived from a study of blood T cell repertoires in COVID-19. Sequencing used immunoSEQ multiplex PCR; TCRdb keeps in-frame clones, though not all of them. Among about 22,000 clones, less than 95% were seen once, and the ten largest hold roughly 2.5%. Trimming at V came to 1 base and at J to 0 bases, leaving 3 bases not matched to a gene. CDR1 MDHEN and CDR2 SYDVKM come from the germline V gene. The length of the CDR3 is 16 residues. This receptor was obtained from a man aged 65 to 79 with acute or convalescent COVID-19. V gene TRBV28 combines with J gene TRBJ1-2, with 9 bases lining up with TRBD1. Material: peripheral blood. Written as DNA, the CDR3 is TGTGCCAGCAGTTTATCTCGACAGGGGGCTAACTATGGCTACACCTTC. Its protein is CASSLSRQGANYGYTF.